This TCR beta chain was found in a study of CXCR3-negative and CXCR3-positive naive CD8 T cells. General study findings and limits: Similar TRBV-TRBJ gene usage was seen in naive CXCR3-negative and CXCR3-positive cells, but not in memory cells. Memory CD8+ cells showed much lower diversity, while both naive subsets were comparably high.

Of note for this clonotype: Its antigen remains unknown.

Carrying UMI labels, the TRB cDNA libraries were prepared through 5' RACE. Following a re-call of the 5' RACE reads, TCRdb has one entry per CDR3 protein and lacks DNA. The table counts 40,000 to 45,000 distinct CDR3 sequences; about 15% lies in the top ten. The CDR3 runs to 15 residues. Germline V CDR1 and CDR2: SGHRS, YFSETQ. This TCR came from a human donor in good health. Some clones in this sample may be carry-over from other donors' samples. The chain employs TRBV5-1 and TRBJ1-5; lacking DNA, the TRBD1 call made by TCRdb goes unchecked. Sequencing used memory CD8+ T cells from blood. The CDR3 is CASSMDGGSNQPQHF.